This T cell receptor (beta chain) was retrieved from a study of blood T cell repertoires in COVID-19. Across the study: Sources were T cells, B-cell-depleted T cells, or PBMCs; the material itself was cDNA or gDNA.

Sequenced by immunoSEQ multiplex PCR; TCRdb stores in-frame clones only, minus some. The sample holds roughly 410,000 clones, around 87% seen once. This clone has a single count. Enrolment of Seattle patients took place during active infection, and they were followed longitudinally. Germline assignment: CDR1 KGHSH and CDR2 LQKENI. The V and J ends lost 3 bases and 7 bases respectively, with 9 bases between them. The CDR3 spans 13 residues. The receptor comes from a woman in her sixties or seventies with COVID-19, enrolled during active disease. The sequenced sample consisted of peripheral blood. The V call is TRBV18, the J call TRBJ1-4; D is unclear. The DNA of the CDR3 is TGTGCCAGCTCACCCGGGGTCGCTGAAAAACTGTTTTTT. Residues: CASSPGVAEKLFF.